The 14 T cell receptor beta chains below all came from one sample that was sequenced in a study of CD8 T cells in Susac syndrome. Reverse transcription of roughly 0.5 to 1 ug RNA used random hexamers. Each CDR3 protein gets one entry after TCRdb re-called the immunoSEQ multiplex PCR reads with MiXCR. The sample consists of approximately 130,000 distinct CDR3 sequences, around nine tenths of them appearing once. Sequencing was carried out using CD8+ T cells from PBMCs. All receptors derive from a human donor with multiple sclerosis.

V and J are TRBV27 and TRBJ1-1; weak D call: TRBD1 (5 bases). Between the trimmed V and J ends, which lost 7 bases and 6 bases, there was a span of 15 bases. Germline CDR1 is MNHEY and CDR2 is SMNVEV (reference sequence). The CDR3 covers 13 residues. The CDR3 spells CASTTGQGSEAFF. The CDR3 coding sequence is TGTGCCAGCACGACCGGGCAGGGATCTGAAGCTTTCTTT.

The genes are TRBV27 and TRBJ2-2; TRBD1 or TRBD2 may be the D gene (6 bases each). CDR3 length: 13 amino acids. The germline CDR1 and CDR2 sequences are MNHEY and SMNVEV (reference sequence). V was trimmed by 4 bases and J by 6 bases, leaving 9 bases between them. The chain's CDR3 is CASSWRGAGELFF. The CDR3 region has the DNA TGTGCCAGCAGTTGGAGGGGGGCCGGGGAGCTGTTTTTT.

As to this clonotype: The junction departs from the called germline gene at one end, perhaps through a read error. V usage is TRBV7-6 and J usage is TRBJ2-7; the D is unclear. In germline, CDR1 is SGHVS, CDR2 FNYEAQ. The CDR3 is 12 amino acids. The CDR3 DNA sequence: TGTGCCAGCAGCTTAGCCCACAACGAACAGTACTTC. Residues: CASSLAHNEQYF. The full variable domain, its missing parts supplied by reference TRBV7-6 and TRBJ2-7, is GAGVSQSPRYKVTKRGQDVALRCDPISGHVSLYWYRQALGQGPEFLTYFNYEAQQDKSGLPNDRFSAERPEGSISTLTIQRTEQRDSAMYRCASSLAHNEQYFGPGTRLTVT.

J is TRBJ2-1 and V is TRBV7-6; 16 nucleotides match TRBD2. Trimming cost V 4 bases and J 8 bases; bases outside gene matches: 14. The germline CDR1 and CDR2 sequences are SGHVS and FNYEAQ. The CDR3 is 19 amino acids. In DNA, the CDR3 is TGTGCCAGCAGCTCCCCCCCCGGGACTAGCGGGAGGGCCTGGGATGAGCAGTTCTTC. It translates to CASSSPPGTSGRAWDEQFF.

The rearrangement uses TRBV15 and TRBJ2-7; 10 bases are shared with TRBD1. CDR3 length: 16 residues. The V gene end was trimmed by 6 bases and the J gene end by 6 bases; junction bases not matched to a gene: 14. Germline CDR1 is LNHNV and CDR2 is YYDKDF (reference sequence). CDR3 nucleotides: TGTGCCACCAGTCTGCCGGGGGGACAGGGGTACATCGAGCAGTACTTC. It encodes CATSLPGGQGYIEQYF.

This chain joins TRBV27 and TRBJ1-1; D is perhaps TRBD1 (6 bases). This CDR3 spans 16 amino acids. Trimming left V 0 bases short and J 3 bases short, with 14 bases between. The germline gives CDR1 MNHEY, CDR2 SMNVEV (reference sequence). CDR3 in DNA: TGTGCCAGCAGTTTATCCTATCGACCAGGGGACACTGAAGCTTTCTTT. It is translated as CASSLSYRPGDTEAFF.

The gene calls are TRBV7-2 and TRBJ2-7; TRBD2 might be the D (5 bases). Germline assignment: CDR1 SGHTA and CDR2 FQGNSA. CDR3 length: 15 amino acids. Trimming took 3 bases from V and 2 from J, leaving 14 bases between them. The CDR3 DNA sequence: TGTGCCAGCAGCTTCTCTCCAAACGGGGCCTACGAGCAGTACTTC. Its protein product is CASSFSPNGAYEQYF.

V gene TRBV11-2 combines with J gene TRBJ2-2; no clear D gene. Germline CDR1 and CDR2: SGHAT and FQNNGV. CDR3 length: 11 residues. V was pared by 7 bases and J by 6 bases, with 6 bases between. CDR3 protein: CASILAGELFF. The CDR3 DNA reads as TGTGCCAGCATCCTGGCCGGGGAGCTGTTTTTT.

This CDR3 is CASSGPMGAAQETQYF. DNA for the CDR3: TGCGCCAGCAGCGGTCCGATGGGAGCGGCCCAAGAGACCCAGTACTTC. The chain carries TRBV4-1 and TRBJ2-5, with TRBD2 as a possible D gene (5 bases). Germline CDR1 MGHRA, CDR2 YSYEKL. Between the trimmed V and J ends, which lost 5 bases and 1 base, there was a span of 17 bases. The CDR3 loop spans 16 amino acids.

The rearrangement uses TRBV12-3 or TRBV12-4 and TRBJ1-5, with 7 bases that match TRBD1. This CDR3 comprises 16 residues. Losses at the gene ends were 6 bases for V and 2 bases for J; bases not matched to a gene: 10. The CDR3 loop reads CASSNFDRDRNQPQHF. As DNA, the CDR3 is TGTGCCAGCAGCAACTTCGACAGGGACCGCAATCAGCCCCAGCATTTT.

The V call is TRBV6-2 or TRBV6-3, the J call TRBJ1-2; 7 positions agree with TRBD1. With V trimmed by 2 bases and J by 1 base, 7 bases remained unmatched. Germline V gene data show CDR1 as MNHEY and CDR2 as SVGEGT. This CDR3 comprises 16 residues. CDR3 residues: CASSYDRDDYNYGYTF. The CDR3 DNA follows: TGTGCCAGCAGTTACGACAGGGACGACTATAACTATGGCTACACCTTC.

The chain couples TRBV25-1 to TRBJ2-2; the D call may be TRBD1 or TRBD2 (5 bases each). This CDR3 has 15 amino acids. Per the germline V gene, CDR1 is MGHDK and CDR2 is SYGVNS. V lost 8 bases and J 2 bases, leaving 15 bases between the germline ends. The chain's CDR3 is CASWDPEANTGELFF. In DNA form, the CDR3 reads TGTGCCAGCTGGGACCCCGAGGCCAACACCGGGGAGCTGTTTTTT.

The rearrangement uses TRBV13 and TRBJ2-2, with D tentatively TRBD1 (6 bases). This CDR3 is 16 amino acids long. The germline gives CDR1 PRHDT, CDR2 FYEKMQ (reference sequence). V lost 5 bases to trimming and J lost 0 bases, with 13 bases between them. The CDR3 spells CASSQGQFTNTGELFF. Written as DNA, the CDR3 is TGTGCCAGCAGCCAAGGACAGTTTACGAACACCGGGGAGCTGTTTTTT.

The count of this clonotype is one. This rearrangement joins TRBV7-9 to TRBJ2-7; D may be TRBD1 or TRBD2 (5 bases each). This CDR3 contains 14 residues. Germline loops: CDR1 SEHNR, CDR2 FQNEAQ (reference sequence). V was pared by 7 bases and J by 1 base, with 14 bases between. The CDR3 loop reads CASTRRDASYEQYF. For the CDR3, the DNA is TGTGCCAGCACCCGACGGGACGCGTCCTACGAGCAGTACTTC.